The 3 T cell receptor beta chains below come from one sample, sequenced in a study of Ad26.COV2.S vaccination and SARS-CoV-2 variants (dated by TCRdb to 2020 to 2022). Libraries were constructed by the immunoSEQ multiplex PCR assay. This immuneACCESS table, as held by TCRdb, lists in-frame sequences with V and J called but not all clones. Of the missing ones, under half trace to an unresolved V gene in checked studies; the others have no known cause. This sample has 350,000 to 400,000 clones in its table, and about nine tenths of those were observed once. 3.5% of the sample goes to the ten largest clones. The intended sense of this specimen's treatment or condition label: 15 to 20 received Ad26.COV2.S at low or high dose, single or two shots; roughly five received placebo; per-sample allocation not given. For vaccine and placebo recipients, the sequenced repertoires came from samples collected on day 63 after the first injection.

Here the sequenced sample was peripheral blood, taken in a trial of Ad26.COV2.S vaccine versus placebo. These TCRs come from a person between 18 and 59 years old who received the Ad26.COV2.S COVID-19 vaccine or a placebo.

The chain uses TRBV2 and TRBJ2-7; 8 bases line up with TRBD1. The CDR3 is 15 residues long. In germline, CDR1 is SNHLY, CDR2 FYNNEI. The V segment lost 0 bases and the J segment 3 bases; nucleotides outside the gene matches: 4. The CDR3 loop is CASSEAGQDLYEQYF. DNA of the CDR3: TGTGCCAGCAGTGAAGCGGGACAGGACCTCTACGAGCAGTACTTC.

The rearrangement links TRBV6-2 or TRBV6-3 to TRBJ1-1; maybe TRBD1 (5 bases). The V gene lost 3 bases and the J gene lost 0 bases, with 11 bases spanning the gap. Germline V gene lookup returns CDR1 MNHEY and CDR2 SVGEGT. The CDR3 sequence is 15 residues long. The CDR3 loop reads CASSYHGRVNTEAFF. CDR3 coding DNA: TGTGCCAGCAGTTATCATGGCAGGGTGAACACTGAAGCTTTCTTT.

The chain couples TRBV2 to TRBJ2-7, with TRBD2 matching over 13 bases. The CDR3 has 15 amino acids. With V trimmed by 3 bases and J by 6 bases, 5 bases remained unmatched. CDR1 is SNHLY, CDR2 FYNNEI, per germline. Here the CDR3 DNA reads TGTGCCAGCAGTGACTGGACTAGCGGGGGTGGCGAGCAGTACTTC. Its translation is CASSDWTSGGGEQYF.